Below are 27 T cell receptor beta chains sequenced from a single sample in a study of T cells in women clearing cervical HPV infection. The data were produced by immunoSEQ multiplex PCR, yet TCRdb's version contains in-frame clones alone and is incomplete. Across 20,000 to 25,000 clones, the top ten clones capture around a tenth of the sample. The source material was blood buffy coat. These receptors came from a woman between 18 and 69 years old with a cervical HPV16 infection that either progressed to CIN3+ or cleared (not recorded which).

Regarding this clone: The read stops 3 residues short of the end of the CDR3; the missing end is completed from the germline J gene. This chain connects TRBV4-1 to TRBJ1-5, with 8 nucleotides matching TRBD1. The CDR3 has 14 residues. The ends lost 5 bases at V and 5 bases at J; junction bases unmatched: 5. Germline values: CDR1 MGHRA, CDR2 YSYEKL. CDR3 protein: CASSAQGADQPQHF. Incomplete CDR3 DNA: TGCGCCAGCAGCGCGCAGGGGGCAGATCAGCCC.

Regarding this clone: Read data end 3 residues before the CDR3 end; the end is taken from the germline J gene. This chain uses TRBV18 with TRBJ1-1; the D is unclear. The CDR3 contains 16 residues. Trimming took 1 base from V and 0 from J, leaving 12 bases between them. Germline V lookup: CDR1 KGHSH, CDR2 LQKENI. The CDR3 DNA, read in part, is TGTGCCAGCTCACCACTGATACCTACCATGAACACTGAA. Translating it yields CASSPLIPTMNTE. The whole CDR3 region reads CASSPLIPTMNTEAFF.

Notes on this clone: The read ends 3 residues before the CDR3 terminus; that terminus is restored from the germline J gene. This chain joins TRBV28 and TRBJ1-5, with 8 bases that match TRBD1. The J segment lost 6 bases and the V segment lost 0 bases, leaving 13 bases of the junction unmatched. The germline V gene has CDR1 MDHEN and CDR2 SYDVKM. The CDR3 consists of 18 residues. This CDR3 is CASSLCSDLQGACQPQHF. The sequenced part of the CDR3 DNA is TGTGCCAGCAGTTTATGCAGTGACCTCCAGGGGGCTTGTCAGCCC.

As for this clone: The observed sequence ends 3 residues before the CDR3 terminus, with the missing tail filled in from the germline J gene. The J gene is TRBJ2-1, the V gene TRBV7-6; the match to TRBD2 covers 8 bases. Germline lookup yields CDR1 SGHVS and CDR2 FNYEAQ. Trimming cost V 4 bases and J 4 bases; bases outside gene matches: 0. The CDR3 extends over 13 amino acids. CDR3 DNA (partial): TGTGCCAGCAGCTCTAGCGGGTACAATGAG. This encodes CASSSSGYNE. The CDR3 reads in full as CASSSSGYNEQFF.

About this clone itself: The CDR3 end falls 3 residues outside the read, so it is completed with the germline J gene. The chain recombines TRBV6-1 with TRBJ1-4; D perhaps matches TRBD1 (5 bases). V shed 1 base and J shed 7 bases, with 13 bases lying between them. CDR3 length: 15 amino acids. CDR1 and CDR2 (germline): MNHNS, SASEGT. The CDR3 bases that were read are TGTGCCAGCAGTGAAGGCGGGGGAAGAGTTGAAAAA. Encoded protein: CASSEGGGRVEK. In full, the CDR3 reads CASSEGGGRVEKLFF.

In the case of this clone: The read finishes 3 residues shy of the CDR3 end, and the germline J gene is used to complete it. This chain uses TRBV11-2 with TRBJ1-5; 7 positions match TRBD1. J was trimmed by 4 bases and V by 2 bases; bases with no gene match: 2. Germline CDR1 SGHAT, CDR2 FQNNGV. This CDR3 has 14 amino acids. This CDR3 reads CASSLRQGNQPQHF. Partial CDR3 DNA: TGTGCCAGCAGCTTAAGACAGGGTAATCAGCCC. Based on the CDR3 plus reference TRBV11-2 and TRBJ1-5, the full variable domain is EAGVAQSPRYKIIEKRQSVAFWCNPISGHATLYWYQQILGQGPKLLIQFQNNGVVDDSQLPKDRFSAERLKGVDSTLKIQPAKLEDSAVYLCASSLRQGNQPQHFGDGTRLSIL.

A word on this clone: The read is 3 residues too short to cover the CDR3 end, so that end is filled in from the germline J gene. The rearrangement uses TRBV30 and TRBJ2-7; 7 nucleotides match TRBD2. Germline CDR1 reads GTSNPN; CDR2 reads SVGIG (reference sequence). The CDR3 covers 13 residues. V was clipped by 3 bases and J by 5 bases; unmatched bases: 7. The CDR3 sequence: CAWRLGGTDEQYF. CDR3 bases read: TGTGCCTGGAGACTCGGGGGGACCGACGAG. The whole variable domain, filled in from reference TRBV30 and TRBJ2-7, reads SQTIHQWPATLVQPVGSPLSLECTVEGTSNPNLYWYRQAAGRGLQLLFYSVGIGQISSEVPQNLSASRPQDRQFILSSKKLLLSDSGFYLCAWRLGGTDEQYFGPGTRLTVT.

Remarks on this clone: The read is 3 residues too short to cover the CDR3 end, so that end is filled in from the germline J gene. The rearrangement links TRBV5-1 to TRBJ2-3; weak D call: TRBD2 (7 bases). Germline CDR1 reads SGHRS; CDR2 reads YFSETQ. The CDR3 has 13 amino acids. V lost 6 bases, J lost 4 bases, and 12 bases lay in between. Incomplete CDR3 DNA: TGCGCCAGCAAGGGGGGGGTCGCAGATACG. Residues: CASKGGVADT. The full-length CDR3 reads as CASKGGVADTQYF.

The CDR3 bases that were read are TGCGCCAGCAGCCCCCAGAGAACGGGGGACACTGAA. This sequence encodes CASSPQRTGDTE. In full, the CDR3 is CASSPQRTGDTEAFF. V is TRBV5-1 and J is TRBJ1-1; TRBD1 might be the D (5 bases). The observed sequence ends 3 residues before the CDR3 terminus, with the missing tail filled in from the germline J gene. V lost 4 bases to trimming and J lost 3 bases, with 16 bases between them. Germline values: CDR1 SGHRS, CDR2 YFSETQ. This CDR3 has 15 residues.

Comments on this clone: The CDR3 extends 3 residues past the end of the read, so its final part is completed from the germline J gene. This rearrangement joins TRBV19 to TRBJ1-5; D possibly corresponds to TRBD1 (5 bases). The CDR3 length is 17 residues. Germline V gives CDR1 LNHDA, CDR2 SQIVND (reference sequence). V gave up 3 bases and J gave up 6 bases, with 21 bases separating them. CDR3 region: CASSIGEGRVRGQPQHF. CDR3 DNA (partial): TGTGCCAGTAGTATTGGGGAAGGTAGGGTTAGGGGTCAGCCC.

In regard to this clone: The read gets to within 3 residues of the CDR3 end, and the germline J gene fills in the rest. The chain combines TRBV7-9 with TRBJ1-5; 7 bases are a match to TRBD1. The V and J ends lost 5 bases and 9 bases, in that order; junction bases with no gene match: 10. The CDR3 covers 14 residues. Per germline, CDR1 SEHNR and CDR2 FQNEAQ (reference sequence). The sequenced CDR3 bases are TGTGCCAGCAGCACCGGGACAGCCTTAAGGCCC. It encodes CASSTGTALRP. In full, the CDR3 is CASSTGTALRPQHF.

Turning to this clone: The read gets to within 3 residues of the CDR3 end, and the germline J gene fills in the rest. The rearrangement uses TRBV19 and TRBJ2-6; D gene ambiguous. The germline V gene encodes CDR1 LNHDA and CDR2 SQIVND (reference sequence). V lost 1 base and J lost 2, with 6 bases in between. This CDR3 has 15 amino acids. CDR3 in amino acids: CASSIGPTGANVLTF. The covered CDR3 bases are TGTGCCAGTAGTATAGGTCCCACTGGGGCCAACGTC.

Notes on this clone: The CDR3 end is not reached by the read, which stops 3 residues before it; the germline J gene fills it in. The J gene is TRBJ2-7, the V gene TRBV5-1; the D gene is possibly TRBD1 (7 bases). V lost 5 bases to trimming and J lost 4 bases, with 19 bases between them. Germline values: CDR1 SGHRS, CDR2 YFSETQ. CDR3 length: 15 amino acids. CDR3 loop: CASRYTAGQPYEQYF. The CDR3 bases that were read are TGCGCCAGCAGGTACACGGCGGGACAGCCATACGAG.

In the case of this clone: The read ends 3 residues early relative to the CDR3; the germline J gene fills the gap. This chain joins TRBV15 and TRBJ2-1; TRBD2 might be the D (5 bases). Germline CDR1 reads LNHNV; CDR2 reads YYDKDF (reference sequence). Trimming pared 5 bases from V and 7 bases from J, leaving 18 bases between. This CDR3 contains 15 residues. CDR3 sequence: CATSPQPSPGNEQFF. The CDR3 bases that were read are TGTGCCACCAGCCCTCAGCCCTCTCCGGGGAATGAG.

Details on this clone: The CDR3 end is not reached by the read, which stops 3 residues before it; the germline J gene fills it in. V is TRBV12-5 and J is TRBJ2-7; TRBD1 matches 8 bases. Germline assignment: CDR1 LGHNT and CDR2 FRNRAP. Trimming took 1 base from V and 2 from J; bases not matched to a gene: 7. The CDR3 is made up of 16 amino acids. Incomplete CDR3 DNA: TGTGCTAGTGGTTTGGACCTGGGACAGGCGGCCTACGAG. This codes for CASGLDLGQAAYE. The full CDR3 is CASGLDLGQAAYEQYF.

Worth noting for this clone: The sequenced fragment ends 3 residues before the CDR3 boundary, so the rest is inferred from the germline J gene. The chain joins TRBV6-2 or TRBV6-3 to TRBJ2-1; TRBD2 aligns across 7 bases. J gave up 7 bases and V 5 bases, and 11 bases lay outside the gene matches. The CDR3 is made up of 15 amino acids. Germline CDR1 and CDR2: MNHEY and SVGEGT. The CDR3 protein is CASSAAGRERNEQFF. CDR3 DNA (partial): TGTGCCAGCAGTGCCGCGGGGCGGGAGCGGAATGAG.

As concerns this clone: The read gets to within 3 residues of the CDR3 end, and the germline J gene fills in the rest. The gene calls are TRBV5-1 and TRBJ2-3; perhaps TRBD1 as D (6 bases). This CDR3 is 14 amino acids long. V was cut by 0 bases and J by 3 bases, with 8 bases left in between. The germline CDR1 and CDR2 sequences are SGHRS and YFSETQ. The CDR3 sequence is CASSLVGATDTQYF. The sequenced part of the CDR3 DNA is TGCGCCAGCAGCTTGGTGGGGGCGACAGATACG.

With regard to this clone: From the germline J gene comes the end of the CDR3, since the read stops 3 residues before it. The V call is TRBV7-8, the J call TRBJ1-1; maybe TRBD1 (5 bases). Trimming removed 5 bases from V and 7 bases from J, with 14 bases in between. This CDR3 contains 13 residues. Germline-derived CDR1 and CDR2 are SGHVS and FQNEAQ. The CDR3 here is CASSLGGTVEAFF. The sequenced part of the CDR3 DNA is TGTGCCAGCAGCCTCGGGGGGACTGTTGAA.

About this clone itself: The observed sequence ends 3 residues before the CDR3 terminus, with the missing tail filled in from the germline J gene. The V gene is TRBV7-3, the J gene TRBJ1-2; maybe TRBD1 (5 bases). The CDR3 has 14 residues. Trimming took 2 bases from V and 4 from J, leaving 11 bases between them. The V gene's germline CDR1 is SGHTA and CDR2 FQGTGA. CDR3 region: CASSLSGQGYGYTF. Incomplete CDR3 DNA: TGTGCCAGCAGCTTATCAGGCCAGGGCTATGGC.

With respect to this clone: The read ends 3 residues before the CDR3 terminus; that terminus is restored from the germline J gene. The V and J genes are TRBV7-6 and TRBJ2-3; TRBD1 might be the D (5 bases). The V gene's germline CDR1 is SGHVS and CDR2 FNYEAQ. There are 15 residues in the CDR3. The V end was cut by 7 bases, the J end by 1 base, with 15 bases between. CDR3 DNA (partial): TGTGCCAGCACACTTGGGGCGACACGCACAGATACG. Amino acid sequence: CASTLGATRTDT. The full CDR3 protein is CASTLGATRTDTQYF.

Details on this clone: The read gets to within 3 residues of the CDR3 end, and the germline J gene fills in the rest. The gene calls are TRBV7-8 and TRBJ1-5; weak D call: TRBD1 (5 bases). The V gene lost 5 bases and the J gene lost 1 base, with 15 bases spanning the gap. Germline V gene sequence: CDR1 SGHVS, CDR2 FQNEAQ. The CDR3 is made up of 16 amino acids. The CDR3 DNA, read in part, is TGTGCCAGCAGCCCGAGTCGCGGGGGAAGCAATCAGCCC. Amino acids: CASSPSRGGSNQP. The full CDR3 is CASSPSRGGSNQPQHF.

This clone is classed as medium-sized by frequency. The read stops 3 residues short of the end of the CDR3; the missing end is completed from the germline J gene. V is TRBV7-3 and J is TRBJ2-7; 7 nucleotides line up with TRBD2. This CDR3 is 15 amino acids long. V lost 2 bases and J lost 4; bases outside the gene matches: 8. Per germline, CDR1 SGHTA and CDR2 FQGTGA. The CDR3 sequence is CASSLQAGSQYEQYF. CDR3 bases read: TGTGCCAGCAGCTTACAAGCGGGATCTCAGTACGAG. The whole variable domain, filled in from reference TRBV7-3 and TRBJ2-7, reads GAGVSQTPSNKVTEKGKYVELRCDPISGHTALYWYRQSLGQGPEFLIYFQGTGAADDSGLPNDRFFAVRPEGSVSTLKIQRTERGDSAVYLCASSLQAGSQYEQYFGPGTRLTVT.

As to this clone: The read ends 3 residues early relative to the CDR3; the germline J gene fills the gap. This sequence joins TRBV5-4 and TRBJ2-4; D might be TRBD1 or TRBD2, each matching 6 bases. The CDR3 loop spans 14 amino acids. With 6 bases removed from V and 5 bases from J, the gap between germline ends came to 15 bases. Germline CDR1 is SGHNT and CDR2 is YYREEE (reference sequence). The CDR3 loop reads CASIGGGGQNIQYF. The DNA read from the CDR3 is TGTGCCAGCATTGGAGGGGGTGGCCAAAACATT.

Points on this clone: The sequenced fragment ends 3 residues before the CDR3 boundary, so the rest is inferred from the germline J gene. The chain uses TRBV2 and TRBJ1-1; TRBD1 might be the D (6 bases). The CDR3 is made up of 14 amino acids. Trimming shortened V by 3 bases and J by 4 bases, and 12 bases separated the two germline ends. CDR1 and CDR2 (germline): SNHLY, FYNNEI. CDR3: CASSDFGRGTEAFF. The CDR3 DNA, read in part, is TGTGCCAGCAGTGATTTTGGCAGGGGCACTGAA.

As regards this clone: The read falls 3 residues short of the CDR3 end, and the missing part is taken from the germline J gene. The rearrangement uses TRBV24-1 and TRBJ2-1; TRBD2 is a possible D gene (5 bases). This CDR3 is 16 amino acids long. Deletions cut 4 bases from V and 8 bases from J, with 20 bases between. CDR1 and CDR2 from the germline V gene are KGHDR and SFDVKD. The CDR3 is CATSDNTLASGHEQFF. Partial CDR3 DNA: TGTGCCACCAGTGACAACACATTAGCGTCGGGCCATGAG.

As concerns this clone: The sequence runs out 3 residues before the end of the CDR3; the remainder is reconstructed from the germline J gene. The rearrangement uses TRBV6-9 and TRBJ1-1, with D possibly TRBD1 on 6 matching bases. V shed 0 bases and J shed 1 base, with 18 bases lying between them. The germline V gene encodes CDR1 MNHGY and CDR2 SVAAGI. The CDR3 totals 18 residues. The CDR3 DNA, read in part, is TGTGCCAGCAGTTATTCATTAGGGACATGTAGTGAGAACACTGAA. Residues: CASSYSLGTCSENTE. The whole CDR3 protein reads CASSYSLGTCSENTEAFF.

Partial CDR3 DNA: TGTGCCAGCAGCCCCCTAGCGGACAATGAG. It encodes CASSPLADNE. The complete CDR3 reads CASSPLADNEQFF. This chain joins TRBV2 and TRBJ2-1; 7 bases agree with TRBD2. The read comes to an end 3 residues before the CDR3 does, leaving the germline J gene to fill in the end. Germline V CDR1 and CDR2: SNHLY, FYNNEI. The ends lost 6 bases at V and 5 bases at J; junction bases unmatched: 4. The CDR3 sequence is 13 residues long. Based on the CDR3 plus reference TRBV2 and TRBJ2-1, the full variable domain is EPEVTQTPSHQVTQMGQEVILRCVPISNHLYFYWYRQILGQKVEFLVSFYNNEISEKSEIFDDQFSVERPDGSNFTLKIRSTKLEDSAMYFCASSPLADNEQFFGPGTRLTVL.